The 32 T cell receptor beta chains listed next were all sequenced from one sample in a study of blood T cell repertoires in COVID-19. The data were produced by immunoSEQ multiplex PCR, yet TCRdb's version contains in-frame clones alone and is incomplete. The sample consists of 70,000 to 100,000 clones, roughly four fifths of them appearing once. The sample taken for sequencing was peripheral blood. These receptor sequences come from a man aged 45 to 65 with active or convalescent COVID-19.

In its sample, this clone was seen once. The V and J genes are TRBV14 and TRBJ1-2; 9 bases are shared with TRBD1. V was clipped by 4 bases and J by 7 bases; unmatched bases: 7. Looked up from germline, CDR1 is SGHDN and CDR2 is FVKESK. CDR3 size: 14 residues. This CDR3 is CASSPPTGGGGYTF. In nucleotides, the CDR3 is TGTGCCAGCAGCCCCCCGACAGGGGGTGGTGGCTACACCTTC.

The chain couples TRBV6-5 to TRBJ2-4; 7 nucleotides line up with TRBD1. Trimming at V came to 8 bases and at J to 12 bases, leaving 13 bases not matched to a gene. The CDR3 contains 13 residues. Germline V gives CDR1 MNHEY, CDR2 SVGAGI. The CDR3: CASGGRGPFGQYF. In DNA form, the CDR3 reads TGTGCCAGCGGGGGTAGGGGGCCATTCGGTCAGTACTTC.

This clone was recorded only once. The chain recombines TRBV27 with TRBJ1-2; the D is unclear. Trimming removed 3 bases at V and 4 bases at J, with 18 bases between. CDR3 length: 16 amino acids. The germline V gene encodes CDR1 MNHEY and CDR2 SMNVEV (reference sequence). Written as DNA, the CDR3 is TGTGCCAGCAGTTTGCGCCGGGGAACTAATTTCTATGGCTACACCTTC. Its protein product is CASSLRRGTNFYGYTF.

The V gene is TRBV11-2, the J gene TRBJ1-5, with a tentative D call TRBD1 (5 bases). The length of the CDR3 is 15 residues. Trimming stripped 5 bases from V and 0 bases from J, with 11 bases between. Per the germline V gene, CDR1 is SGHAT and CDR2 is FQNNGV. CDR3 DNA sequence: TGTGCCAGCAGCGTAGGGGCCGGTAGCAATCAGCCCCAGCATTTT. As protein: CASSVGAGSNQPQHF.

This clone was picked up one time. The chain recombines TRBV19 with TRBJ2-2; unclear D gene. V dropped 5 bases and J dropped 4 bases, with 8 bases sitting between them. Germline V gene lookup returns CDR1 LNHDA and CDR2 SQIVND (reference sequence). There are 13 residues in the CDR3. CDR3 sequence reads: CASSLQVTGELFF. Written as DNA, the CDR3 is TGTGCCAGTAGTTTACAAGTCACCGGGGAGCTGTTTTTT.

The count of this clone is one. The genes are TRBV7-2 and TRBJ1-4; D is ambiguous. The length of the CDR3 is 16 residues. Germline-derived CDR1 and CDR2 are SGHTA and FQGNSA. V gave up 4 bases and J gave up 4 bases, with 16 bases separating them. The CDR3 loop reads CASSSSRAGSNEKLFF. In nucleotides, the CDR3 is TGTGCCAGCAGCTCATCGCGGGCAGGTAGTAATGAAAAACTGTTTTTT.

This clone was seen only once. V is TRBV28 and J is TRBJ2-5; D possibly corresponds to TRBD1 (6 bases). Germline values: CDR1 MDHEN, CDR2 SYDVKM. The CDR3 has 14 amino acids. V was cut by 3 bases and J by 2 bases, with 10 bases left in between. CDR3 loop: CASSFRGQQETQYF. The CDR3 nucleotides read TGTGCCAGCAGTTTTAGGGGACAACAAGAGACCCAGTACTTC. Filled out from reference TRBV28 and TRBJ2-5, the complete variable domain reads DVKVTQSSRYLVKRTGEKVFLECVQDMDHENMFWYRQDPGLGLRLIYFSYDVKMKEKGDIPEGYSVSREKKERFSLILESASTNQTSMYLCASSFRGQQETQYFGPGTRLLVL.

V is TRBV19 and J is TRBJ1-1; no clear D gene. The V end was cut by 5 bases, the J end by 0 bases, with 10 bases between. The length of the CDR3 is 14 residues. Germline V gene lookup returns CDR1 LNHDA and CDR2 SQIVND (reference sequence). Here the CDR3 reads CASSFQIMNTEAFF. In nucleotides, the CDR3 is TGTGCCAGTAGTTTTCAGATCATGAACACTGAAGCTTTCTTT.

The chain has TRBV10-3 and TRBJ1-1; TRBD1 is a possible D gene (5 bases). CDR1 is ENHRY and CDR2 is SYGVKD in the germline V gene. Trimming took off 3 bases at V and 2 bases at J, with 13 bases between the two ends. The CDR3 covers 15 residues. The CDR3 region is CAISDKRQSNTEAFF. CDR3 bases: TGTGCCATCAGTGATAAGAGACAGTCCAACACTGAAGCTTTCTTT.

This clone was seen a handful of times. The chain links TRBV5-1 to TRBJ1-2; 8 nucleotides align to TRBD1. The CDR3 contains 15 residues. The germline V gene encodes CDR1 SGHRS and CDR2 YFSETQ. Trimming cost V 4 bases and J 8 bases; bases outside gene matches: 13. CDR3 DNA: TGCGCCAGCAGCCCGACAGGGGCCACCGGAGGGGGCTACACCTTC. Protein sequence: CASSPTGATGGGYTF.

The V call is TRBV15, the J call TRBJ1-2; unclear D gene. The CDR3 extends over 13 amino acids. V was shortened by 0 bases and J by 4 bases, with 6 bases between the two germline ends. In germline, CDR1 is LNHNV, CDR2 YYDKDF (reference sequence). CDR3: CATSRDNSYGYTF. The CDR3, as DNA: TGTGCCACCAGCAGAGATAACAGCTATGGCTACACCTTC.

This sequence joins TRBV2 and TRBJ1-1; TRBD1 matches 9 bases. Germline trimming cut 5 bases from V and 7 bases from J; bases unmatched to any gene: 5. CDR3 length: 13 residues. Per germline, CDR1 SNHLY and CDR2 FYNNEI. The CDR3 sequence is CASSPGQGFEAFF. DNA of the CDR3: TGTGCCAGCAGTCCGGGACAGGGTTTTGAAGCTTTCTTT.

The chain links TRBV29-1 to TRBJ1-2; the match to TRBD1 covers 7 bases. The trim removed 2 bases at V and 3 bases at J, leaving 3 bases unmatched. The CDR3 spans 13 residues. Per germline, CDR1 SQVTM and CDR2 ANQGSEA. The CDR3 bases are TGCAGCGTTGAATCTGACAGGGACTATGGCTACACCTTC. Translated: CSVESDRDYGYTF.

The chain joins TRBV27 to TRBJ1-1; TRBD1 aligns across 7 bases. CDR1 MNHEY and CDR2 SMNVEV come from the germline V gene (reference sequence). V gave up 5 bases and J gave up 5 bases; unmatched junction bases: 5. The CDR3 extends over 13 amino acids. The CDR3 DNA reads TGTGCCAGCAGTAGACAGGGTGGGACTGAAGCTTTCTTT. It translates to CASSRQGGTEAFF.

DNA of the CDR3: TGCGCCAGCAGCCAAGCCGAGGGAAATCAGCCCCAGCATTTT. This sequence encodes CASSQAEGNQPQHF. The chain has TRBV4-3 and TRBJ1-5; D ambiguous. This CDR3 comprises 14 residues. From germline, CDR1 is LGHNA and CDR2 YSLEER. Trimming took 1 base from V and 4 from J, leaving 8 bases between them.

This clone occurred once. The chain uses TRBV27 and TRBJ2-3; 14 bases align to TRBD2. CDR3 length: 17 residues. V was pared by 5 bases and J by 2 bases, with 6 bases of the junction left unmatched. The germline V gene has CDR1 MNHEY and CDR2 SMNVEV (reference sequence). The CDR3 here is CASSKRLAGGNTDTQYF. CDR3 DNA sequence: TGTGCCAGCAGTAAAAGACTAGCGGGGGGGAACACAGATACGCAGTATTTT.

The chain has TRBV6-1 and TRBJ2-2, with TRBD1 matching 8 bases. There are 18 residues in the CDR3. J gave up 1 base and V 2 bases, and 9 bases lay outside the gene matches. Germline lookup yields CDR1 MNHNS and CDR2 SASEGT. The CDR3 here is CASSESRPGTGNTGELFF. CDR3 nucleotide sequence: TGTGCCAGCAGTGAATCCCGGCCCGGGACAGGGAACACCGGGGAGCTGTTTTTT.

V gene TRBV7-8 combines with J gene TRBJ1-2; D is unclear. The CDR3 extends over 15 amino acids. The germline gives CDR1 SGHVS, CDR2 FQNEAQ. The V end was cut by 4 bases, the J end by 4 bases, with 16 bases between. This CDR3 is CASSSGGQPPYGYTF. The DNA for the CDR3 is TGTGCCAGCAGCTCTGGCGGGCAACCCCCCTATGGCTACACCTTC.

The chain employs TRBV7-9 and TRBJ1-2, with D perhaps TRBD1 (5 bases). Germline CDR1 reads SEHNR; CDR2 reads FQNEAQ (reference sequence). The CDR3 sequence is 13 residues long. V was clipped by 5 bases and J by 8 bases, with 15 bases between them. DNA of the CDR3: TGTGCCAGCAGCCCACCGAGCGGGGGAGGCTACACCTTC. This encodes CASSPPSGGGYTF. The complete variable domain, with remaining parts taken from reference TRBV7-9 and TRBJ1-2, reads DTGVSQNPRHKITKRGQNVTFRCDPISEHNRLYWYRQTLGQGPEFLTYFQNEAQLEKSRLLSDRFSAERPKGSFSTLEIQRTEQGDSAMYLCASSPPSGGGYTFGSGTRLTVV.

This clone appeared a few times. This chain connects TRBV25-1 to TRBJ1-5; possibly TRBD1 for D (6 bases). The CDR3 sequence is 13 residues long. Trimming took 6 bases from V and 5 from J, leaving 11 bases between them. CDR1 and CDR2 from the germline V gene are MGHDK and SYGVNS. CDR3 coding DNA: TGTGCCAGCAGCCGGGACATAGATCAGCCCCAGCATTTT. Translating gives CASSRDIDQPQHF.

The chain has TRBV28 and TRBJ2-7; D is perhaps TRBD1 (5 bases). The CDR3 runs 14 residues. CDR1 MDHEN and CDR2 SYDVKM come from the germline V gene. Trimming took off 3 bases at V and 0 bases at J, with 9 bases between the two ends. CDR3 residues: CASSLDITSYEQYV. The CDR3 DNA is TGTGCCAGCAGTTTGGACATAACCTCCTACGAGCAGTACGTC.

The chain carries TRBV11-3 and TRBJ2-7; possibly TRBD1 for D (6 bases). Trimming removed 3 bases at V and 7 bases at J, with 16 bases between. The CDR3 contains 14 residues. Germline V gene lookup returns CDR1 SGHNT and CDR2 YENEEA. The CDR3 DNA reads as TGTGCCAGCAGCTTTTCAGGGGATCCAGGGGAGCAGTACTTC. The encoded protein is CASSFSGDPGEQYF.

The chain uses TRBV9 and TRBJ2-4, with D possibly being TRBD2 (5 bases). The germline CDR1 and CDR2 sequences are SGDLS and YYNGEE. The V gene lost 3 bases and the J gene lost 0 bases, with 16 bases spanning the gap. The CDR3 runs to 17 residues. The CDR3 bases are TGTGCCAGCAGCGCAAATCGAGGGTACCTAGCCAAAAACATTCAGTACTTC. Translated, it gives CASSANRGYLAKNIQYF.

The rearrangement joins TRBV2 to TRBJ1-2; tentative D call: TRBD1 (5 bases). Germline V gene data show CDR1 as SNHLY and CDR2 as FYNNEI. This CDR3 is 17 amino acids long. The V end was cut by 6 bases, the J end by 4 bases, with 24 bases between. For the CDR3, the DNA is TGTGCCAGCAGACACGGGTTTCTACAGGAAAATTCCTATGGCTACACCTTC. Its protein is CASRHGFLQENSYGYTF.

The chain's CDR3 is CASSQDTGGLYGYTF. CDR3 bases: TGCGCCAGCAGCCAAGATACCGGGGGACTCTATGGCTACACCTTC. This chain links TRBV4-3 with TRBJ1-2; tentative D call: TRBD1 (5 bases). CDR3 length: 15 residues. CDR1 and CDR2 from the germline V gene are LGHNA and YSLEER. Trimming stripped 0 bases from V and 4 bases from J, with 12 bases between.

This clone has just one count. The chain has TRBV19 and TRBJ1-1; TRBD1 matches 7 bases. CDR1 is LNHDA, CDR2 SQIVND, per germline (reference sequence). The CDR3 totals 13 residues. V dropped 5 bases and J dropped 4; count of bases not matched to a gene: 4. Here the CDR3 DNA reads TGTGCCAGTAGTGCACAGGGGAGCACTGAAGCTTTCTTT. Amino acid sequence: CASSAQGSTEAFF. Complete variable domain (other parts from reference TRBV19 and TRBJ1-1): DGGITQSPKYLFRKEGQNVTLSCEQNLNHDAMYWYRQDPGQGLRLIYYSQIVNDFQKGDIAEGYSVSREKKESFPLTVTSAQKNPTAFYLCASSAQGSTEAFFGQGTRLTVV.

This chain joins TRBV7-2 and TRBJ2-1, with a possible D match to TRBD2 (5 bases). Germline V gene lookup returns CDR1 SGHTA and CDR2 FQGNSA. V gave up 7 bases and J gave up 9 bases, with 16 bases separating them. The CDR3 has 13 amino acids. The DNA of the CDR3 is TGTGCCAGCACCGGGAACGGAGCCGGTGAGCAGTTCTTC. This sequence encodes CASTGNGAGEQFF.

The chain joins TRBV30 to TRBJ1-4; TRBD1 might be the D (5 bases). Germline values: CDR1 GTSNPN, CDR2 SVGIG (reference sequence). This CDR3 has 13 residues. V shed 2 bases and J shed 6 bases, with 10 bases lying between them. CDR3 nucleotides: TGTGCCTGGAGTATCCGGGGGGATGAAAAACTGTTTTTT. It encodes CAWSIRGDEKLFF.

This clone was seen just once. V gene TRBV3-1 (or the pseudogene TRBV3-2) combines with J gene TRBJ2-2; 7 bases are a match to TRBD2. Germline lookup yields CDR1 LGHDT and CDR2 YNNKEL (reference sequence). This CDR3 spans 12 amino acids. The V gene end was trimmed by 4 bases and the J gene end by 7 bases; junction bases not matched to a gene: 0. DNA for the CDR3: TGTGCCAGCAGCCGGACTAGCGGGGAGCTGTTTTTT. Encoded protein: CASSRTSGELFF.

The chain links TRBV10-2 to TRBJ2-7, with D perhaps matching TRBD1 (6 bases). Trimming took off 9 bases at V and 1 base at J, with 13 bases between the two ends. This CDR3 comprises 13 residues. Germline lookup yields CDR1 WSHSY and CDR2 SAAADI. The DNA of the CDR3 is TGCGCCAGTACCCCCGGGACATCCTACGAGCAGTACGTC. Amino acid sequence: CASTPGTSYEQYV.

This rearrangement joins TRBV28 to TRBJ1-4; D might be TRBD1 (5 bases). CDR1 is MDHEN and CDR2 is SYDVKM in the germline V gene. Trimming shortened V by 7 bases and J by 10 bases, and 16 bases separated the two germline ends. CDR3 length: 13 residues. This CDR3 is CASTGTPTGKLFF. CDR3 coding DNA: TGTGCCAGCACCGGGACTCCAACTGGAAAACTGTTTTTT.

The chain links TRBV19 to TRBJ2-1; TRBD2 matches 9 bases. The ends lost 7 bases at V and 5 bases at J; junction bases unmatched: 6. The CDR3 runs 14 residues. Germline loops: CDR1 LNHDA, CDR2 SQIVND (reference sequence). The CDR3 sequence is CASMKRGANNEQFF. In DNA, the CDR3 is TGTGCCAGTATGAAGCGGGGGGCAAACAATGAGCAGTTCTTC. The whole variable domain, remainder taken from reference TRBV19 and TRBJ2-1, is DGGITQSPKYLFRKEGQNVTLSCEQNLNHDAMYWYRQDPGQGLRLIYYSQIVNDFQKGDIAEGYSVSREKKESFPLTVTSAQKNPTAFYLCASMKRGANNEQFFGPGTRLTVL.